The 17 T cell receptor beta chains reported below all come from one sample, sequenced in a study of T cell responses to AZD1222 COVID-19 vaccine. The method was immunoSEQ multiplex PCR; TCRdb's version includes in-frame clones alone and lacks a portion of them. The table includes over 100,000 clones, about 89% detected once. Sequencing was performed on peripheral blood, taken 28 days after the second AZD1222 dose. Every receptor here comes from an adult who received the AZD1222 COVID-19 vaccine.

CDR3: CASTLGGGYTEAFF. CDR3 nucleotides: TGTGCCAGTACCTTAGGCGGCGGATACACTGAAGCTTTCTTT. The J gene is TRBJ1-1, the V gene TRBV19; the D is unclear. CDR3 length: 14 residues. V was cut by 7 bases and J by 3 bases, with 15 bases left in between. Germline-derived CDR1 and CDR2 are LNHDA and SQIVND (reference sequence).

The chain uses TRBV19 and TRBJ2-1; TRBD2 matches 9 bases. Germline CDR1 LNHDA, CDR2 SQIVND (reference sequence). This CDR3 is built from 14 residues. Trimming at V came to 6 bases and at J to 7 bases, leaving 7 bases not matched to a gene. CDR3 nucleotides: TGTGCCAGTAGGGCGGGGGGGCCTGTGAATGAGCAGTTCTTC. Encoded protein: CASRAGGPVNEQFF.

CDR3 coding DNA: TGCAGCGTTGAAGATAAGGGCAGCTACGAGCAGTACTTC. This codes for CSVEDKGSYEQYF. V and J are TRBV29-1 and TRBJ2-7; D not resolved. Germline CDR1 and CDR2: SQVTM and ANQGSEA. This CDR3 contains 13 residues. Trimming took 0 bases from V and 3 from J, leaving 9 bases between them.

This clone was detected only once. The rearrangement joins TRBV19 to TRBJ2-1, with 10 bases aligning to TRBD2. Germline V CDR1 and CDR2: LNHDA, SQIVND (reference sequence). CDR3 length equals 16 residues. Losses at the gene ends were 7 bases for V and 5 bases for J; bases not matched to a gene: 11. The CDR3 protein is CASKKRGGYKDNEQFF. The CDR3 coding sequence is TGTGCCAGTAAGAAGCGGGGGGGCTATAAGGACAATGAGCAGTTCTTC.

V and J are TRBV7-9 and TRBJ1-5; D not resolved. The CDR3 runs to 12 residues. Germline V gives CDR1 SEHNR, CDR2 FQNEAQ (reference sequence). Trimming removed 1 base at V and 8 bases at J, with 6 bases between. The CDR3 DNA is TGTGCCAGCAGCTTAGGTAGCAAGCCCCAGCATTTT. The encoded protein is CASSLGSKPQHF.

The table lists this clone with a few counts. V usage is TRBV30 and J usage is TRBJ2-1; D is undetermined. The V end was cut by 5 bases, the J end by 0 bases, with 8 bases between. This CDR3 spans 13 amino acids. The germline gives CDR1 GTSNPN, CDR2 SVGIG (reference sequence). The CDR3 nucleotides are TGTGCCTGGGGGGAATCCTCCTACAATGAGCAGTTCTTC. It codes for CAWGESSYNEQFF.

The chain uses TRBV9 and TRBJ1-2; no clear D gene. Germline loops: CDR1 SGDLS, CDR2 YYNGEE. The CDR3 length is 12 residues. Trimming removed 4 bases from V and 5 bases from J, with 9 bases in between. The CDR3 reads CASSTDMYGYTF. DNA for the CDR3: TGTGCCAGCAGCACCGACATGTATGGCTACACCTTC. The full variable domain, completed using reference TRBV9 and TRBJ1-2, is DSGVTQTPKHLITATGQRVTLRCSPRSGDLSVYWYQQSLDQGLQFLIQYYNGEERAKGNILERFSAQQFPDLHSELNLSSLELGDSALYFCASSTDMYGYTFGSGTRLTVV.

About this clone: At one end, the junction sequence differs from germline, possibly due to a read error. The rearrangement links TRBV6-2 or TRBV6-3 to TRBJ1-5; D is possibly TRBD1 (6 bases). The germline CDR1 and CDR2 sequences are MNHEY and SVGEGT. The CDR3 totals 15 residues. CDR3 in amino acids: CASSDSQGSSEPQHF. The CDR3, as DNA: TGTGCCAGCAGTGACTCACAGGGTAGTTCGGAGCCCCAGCATTTT.

CDR3: CAWSVVRDRPYGYTF. CDR3 coding DNA: TGTGCCTGGAGTGTCGTTCGAGACAGGCCCTATGGCTACACCTTC. The V gene is TRBV30, the J gene TRBJ1-2, with D possibly being TRBD1 (6 bases). The germline V gene encodes CDR1 GTSNPN and CDR2 SVGIG (reference sequence). CDR3 length equals 15 residues. Deletions cut 0 bases from V and 4 bases from J, with 15 bases between.

This sequence joins TRBV9 and TRBJ2-3; tentatively, D is TRBD2 (5 bases). Germline lookup yields CDR1 SGDLS and CDR2 YYNGEE. Trimming removed 3 bases from V and 4 bases from J, with 12 bases in between. The length of the CDR3 is 14 residues. Here the CDR3 DNA reads TGTGCCAGCAGCGAGGACTCCCGGGCAGATACGCAGTATTTT. Its translation: CASSEDSRADTQYF.

The chain employs TRBV7-9 and TRBJ2-2; the D is unclear. The germline V gene encodes CDR1 SEHNR and CDR2 FQNEAQ (reference sequence). The germline V and J ends were trimmed by 5 bases and 4 bases, with 11 bases remaining between them. The CDR3 runs 14 residues. CDR3 loop: CASSPDGSTGELFF. The CDR3 DNA reads as TGTGCCAGCAGCCCTGACGGGTCCACCGGGGAGCTGTTTTTT.

V and J are TRBV6-5 and TRBJ1-4, with TRBD1 as a possible D gene (6 bases). The CDR3 extends over 13 amino acids. V was shortened by 8 bases and J by 7 bases, with 14 bases between the two germline ends. Germline V CDR1 and CDR2: MNHEY, SVGAGI. CDR3 in DNA: TGTGCCAGCCGCTCAGGGGCGGGTGAAAAACTGTTTTTT. As protein: CASRSGAGEKLFF.

The chain is built from TRBV18 and TRBJ1-1; D gene uncertain. Germline V gene sequence: CDR1 KGHSH, CDR2 LQKENI. V lost 0 bases and J 1 base, leaving 3 bases between the germline ends. The CDR3 has 13 residues. As DNA, the CDR3 is TGTGCCAGCTCACCACCCCAGAACACTGAAGCTTTCTTT. Translated: CASSPPQNTEAFF.

The chain uses TRBV27 and TRBJ1-6, with a weak D call TRBD1 (5 bases). The CDR3 consists of 18 residues. Looked up from germline, CDR1 is MNHEY and CDR2 is SMNVEV (reference sequence). V lost 0 bases and J 3 bases, leaving 15 bases between the germline ends. The CDR3 protein is CASSLSRGGGVYNSPLHF. DNA of the CDR3: TGTGCCAGCAGTTTATCCCGTGGTGGAGGGGTCTATAATTCACCCCTCCACTTT.

This chain connects TRBV12-5 to TRBJ2-6; the D call may be TRBD1 or TRBD2 (5 bases each). This CDR3 is 16 amino acids long. From germline, CDR1 is LGHNT and CDR2 FRNRAP. Trimming removed 5 bases from V and 2 bases from J, with 13 bases in between. The CDR3 DNA reads TGTGCTAGTGGTGGGGAACTGGGGGCTGGGGCCAACGTCCTGACTTTC. It translates to CASGGELGAGANVLTF.

This chain uses TRBV19 with TRBJ2-7; 11 positions agree with TRBD2. The CDR3 sequence is 18 residues long. Germline V lookup: CDR1 LNHDA, CDR2 SQIVND (reference sequence). The ends lost 2 bases at V and 1 base at J; junction bases unmatched: 10. The CDR3 loop reads CASSIIALTSGVSYEQYF. CDR3 sequence (DNA): TGTGCCAGTAGTATAATCGCACTGACTAGCGGGGTTTCCTACGAGCAGTACTTC.

The V gene is TRBV7-7, the J gene TRBJ2-5; 11 bases agree with TRBD2. Per germline, CDR1 SSHAT and CDR2 FNYEAQ (reference sequence). Trimming removed 0 bases from V and 4 bases from J; junction bases left unmatched: 4. The CDR3 has 16 residues. The CDR3 region has the DNA TGTGCCAGCAGCTTAGCTAGCGGGAGGGCCGGAGAGACCCAGTACTTC. This encodes CASSLASGRAGETQYF.